Below, one T cell receptor beta chain is given with its context. This sample is drawn from a study of control samples from healthy donors and cancer patients. This CDR3 is built from 13 residues. V lost 6 bases to trimming and J lost 6 bases; unmatched junction nucleotides: 6. Assay: immunoSEQ multiplex PCR; the TCRdb copy retains only in-frame clones and omits some. The sample holds 390,000 or so clones, 75% to 95% seen once. The chain recombines TRBV12-3 or TRBV12-4 with TRBJ1-2; 8 nucleotides match TRBD1. Sequencing used PBMCs. The receptor comes from a middle-aged man with head and neck cancer. The CDR3 loop is CASRKTGVHGYTF. As DNA, the CDR3 is TGTGCCAGCAGGAAGACAGGGGTCCATGGCTACACCTTC.